This entry lists 9 T cell receptor beta chains sequenced from one sample in a study of neoadjuvant anti-PD-1 for oral cavity cancer. Time point described: after neoadjuvant nivolumab, at surgical resection. Clones were sequenced by immunoSEQ multiplex PCR, and TCRdb holds only the in-frame ones, with some missing. Of around 13,000 clones detected, over 65% appear once; the ten largest clones hold around 2.4%. The sample was PBMCs, taken after nivolumab (anti-PD-1) treatment. Receptors originate from a person aged 35 to 85 with oral cavity squamous cell carcinoma.

The chain recombines TRBV6-6 with TRBJ2-1; possibly TRBD2 for D (7 bases). In germline, CDR1 is MNHNY, CDR2 SVGAGI (reference sequence). Trimming removed 8 bases at V and 8 bases at J, with 10 bases between. The CDR3 consists of 11 residues. The CDR3 here is CASLGGHEQFF. CDR3 sequence (DNA): TGTGCCAGCCTGGGGGGGCATGAGCAGTTCTTC.

V is TRBV5-1 and J is TRBJ1-3; tentatively, D is TRBD1 (5 bases). The length of the CDR3 is 16 residues. The V gene lost 0 bases and the J gene lost 1 base, with 11 bases spanning the gap. The germline gives CDR1 SGHRS, CDR2 YFSETQ. The CDR3 bases are TGCGCCAGCAGCTTGGACACGGACACTTCTGGAAACACCATATATTTT. It is translated as CASSLDTDTSGNTIYF.

The genes are TRBV11-2 and TRBJ2-1; D unresolved. The germline gives CDR1 SGHAT, CDR2 FQNNGV. This CDR3 has 13 amino acids. Trimming cost V 5 bases and J 6 bases, with 11 bases left between them. The CDR3: CASSPGVANEQFF. In nucleotides, the CDR3 is TGTGCCAGCAGCCCCGGAGTAGCCAATGAGCAGTTCTTC.

The V and J genes are TRBV19 and TRBJ2-2; tentative D call: TRBD2 (5 bases). CDR1 is LNHDA and CDR2 is SQIVND in the germline V gene (reference sequence). V was clipped by 1 base and J by 4 bases, with 10 bases between them. The length of the CDR3 is 15 residues. The CDR3 sequence is CASSIGGAFTGELFF. The CDR3 DNA sequence: TGTGCCAGTAGTATAGGGGGAGCCTTCACCGGGGAGCTGTTTTTT.

The chain links TRBV7-3 to TRBJ1-2, with TRBD1 identical over 7 bases. Looked up from germline, CDR1 is SGHTA and CDR2 is FQGTGA. The CDR3 spans 14 residues. Trimming at V came to 2 bases and at J to 8 bases, leaving 8 bases not matched to a gene. DNA for the CDR3: TGTGCCAGCAGCTTATCCCCGACAGGGCGCGGCTACACCTTC. Amino acids: CASSLSPTGRGYTF.

The rearrangement uses TRBV6-6 and TRBJ2-7; 7 bases map to TRBD2. The germline gives CDR1 MNHNY, CDR2 SVGAGI (reference sequence). Trimming at V came to 5 bases and at J to 5 bases, leaving 12 bases not matched to a gene. CDR3 length equals 15 residues. CDR3 amino acids: CASSTNRLAHNEQYF. CDR3 nucleotide sequence: TGTGCCAGCAGTACCAACCGACTAGCTCACAACGAGCAGTACTTC.

The chain links TRBV28 to TRBJ2-7, with 8 bases aligning to TRBD2. With V trimmed by 6 bases and J by 3 bases, 10 bases remained unmatched. The CDR3 has 15 residues. Germline V gene data show CDR1 as MDHEN and CDR2 as SYDVKM. The CDR3 DNA reads TGTGCCAGCAGCCCCCCCCAAGCGGGGGTCTACGAGCAGTACTTC. Amino acid sequence: CASSPPQAGVYEQYF.

A single count supports this clone. The V gene is TRBV5-4, the J gene TRBJ1-2, with D possibly TRBD1 on 6 matching bases. Trimming pared 2 bases from V and 4 bases from J, leaving 9 bases between. The germline V gene encodes CDR1 SGHNT and CDR2 YYREEE (reference sequence). This CDR3 region has 13 residues. CDR3 sequence (DNA): TGTGCCAGCAGCTTAACAGGGCCCTATGGCTACACCTTC. Translated: CASSLTGPYGYTF.

The DNA for the CDR3 is TGCGCCAGCAGCCCGGGACAGGGAAACACAGATACGCAGTATTTT. Its protein is CASSPGQGNTDTQYF. The chain employs TRBV5-1 and TRBJ2-3; 9 nucleotides match TRBD1. This CDR3 is built from 15 residues. The V segment lost 4 bases and the J segment 2 bases; nucleotides outside the gene matches: 5. Germline CDR1 SGHRS, CDR2 YFSETQ.